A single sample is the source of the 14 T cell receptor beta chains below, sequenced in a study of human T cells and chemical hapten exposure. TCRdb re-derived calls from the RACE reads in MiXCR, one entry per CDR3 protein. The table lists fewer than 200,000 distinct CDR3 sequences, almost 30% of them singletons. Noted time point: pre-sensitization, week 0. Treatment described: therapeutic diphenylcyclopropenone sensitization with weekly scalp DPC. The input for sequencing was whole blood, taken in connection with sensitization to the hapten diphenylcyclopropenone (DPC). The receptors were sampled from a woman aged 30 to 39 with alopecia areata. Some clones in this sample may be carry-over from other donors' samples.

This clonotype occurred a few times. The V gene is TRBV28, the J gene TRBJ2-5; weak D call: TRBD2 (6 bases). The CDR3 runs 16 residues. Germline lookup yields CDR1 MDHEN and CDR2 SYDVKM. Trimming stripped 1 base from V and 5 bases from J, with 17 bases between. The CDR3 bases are TGTGCCAGCAGTTTATCCCGGTTCGGGAGAGGCGAGACCCAGTACTTC. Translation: CASSLSRFGRGETQYF.

DNA of the CDR3: TGTGCCAGCAGTACAGGGAGTAGCGAAAAACTGTTTTTT. Translated: CASSTGSSEKLFF. The chain carries TRBV28 and TRBJ1-4; the D gene is possibly TRBD1 (6 bases). Germline CDR1 and CDR2: MDHEN and SYDVKM. The CDR3 runs to 13 residues. The ends were cut back, 5 bases at V and 8 bases at J, with 12 bases in the middle.

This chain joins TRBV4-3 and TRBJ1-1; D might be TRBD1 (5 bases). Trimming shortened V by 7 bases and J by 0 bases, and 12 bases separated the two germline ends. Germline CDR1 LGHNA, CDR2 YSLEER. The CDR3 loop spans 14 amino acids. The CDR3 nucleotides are TGCGCCAGCACTCAGGGCCGGATGAACACTGAAGCTTTCTTT. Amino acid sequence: CASTQGRMNTEAFF.

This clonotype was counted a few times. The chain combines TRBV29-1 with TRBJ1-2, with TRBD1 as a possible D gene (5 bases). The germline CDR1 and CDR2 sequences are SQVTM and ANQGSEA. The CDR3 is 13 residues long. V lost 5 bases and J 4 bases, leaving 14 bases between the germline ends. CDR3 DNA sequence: TGCAGCGTTCTAGGGGATCGGGTCTATGGCTACACCTTC. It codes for CSVLGDRVYGYTF.

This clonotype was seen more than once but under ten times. Written as DNA, the CDR3 is TGCAGCGTAGCGGGTGGCACAGATACGCAGTATTTT. Its protein is CSVAGGTDTQYF. The genes are TRBV29-1 and TRBJ2-3, with a weak D call TRBD2 (6 bases). The V and J ends lost 6 bases and 1 base respectively, with 8 bases between them. The CDR3 is 12 residues long. Germline CDR1 and CDR2: SQVTM and ANQGSEA.

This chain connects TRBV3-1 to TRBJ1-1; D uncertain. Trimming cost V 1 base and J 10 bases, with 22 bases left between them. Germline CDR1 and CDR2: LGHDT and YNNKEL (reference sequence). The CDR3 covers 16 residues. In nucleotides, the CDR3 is TGTGCCAGCAGCCAAGGGTTTAGGTCCGAGACCAGAGGAGCTTTCTTT. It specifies CASSQGFRSETRGAFF.

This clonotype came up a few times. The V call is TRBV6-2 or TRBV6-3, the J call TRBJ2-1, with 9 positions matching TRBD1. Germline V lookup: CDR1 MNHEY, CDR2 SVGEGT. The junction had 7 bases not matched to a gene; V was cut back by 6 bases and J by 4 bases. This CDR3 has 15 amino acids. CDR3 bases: TGTGCCAGCAGACCACAGGGGGCCGGGTACAATGAGCAGTTCTTC. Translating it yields CASRPQGAGYNEQFF.

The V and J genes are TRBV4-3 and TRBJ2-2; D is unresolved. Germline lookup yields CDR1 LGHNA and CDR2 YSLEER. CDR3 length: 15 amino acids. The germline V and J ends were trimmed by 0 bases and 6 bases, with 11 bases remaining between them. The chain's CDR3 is CASSQDDDMAGELFF. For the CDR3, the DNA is TGCGCCAGCAGCCAAGATGATGATATGGCCGGGGAGCTGTTTTTT.

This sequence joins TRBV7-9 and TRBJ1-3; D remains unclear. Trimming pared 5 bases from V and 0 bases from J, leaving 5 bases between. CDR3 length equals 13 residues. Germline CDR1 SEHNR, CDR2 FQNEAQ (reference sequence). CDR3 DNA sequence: TGTGCCAGCAGCCCGAGCTCTGGAAACACCATATATTTT. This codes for CASSPSSGNTIYF.

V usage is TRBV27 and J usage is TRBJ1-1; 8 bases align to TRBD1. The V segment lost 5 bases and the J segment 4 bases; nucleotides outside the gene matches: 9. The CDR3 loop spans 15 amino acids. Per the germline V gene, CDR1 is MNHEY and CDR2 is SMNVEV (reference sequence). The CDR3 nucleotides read TGTGCCAGCAGTCCCCTCCAGGGGGCGGTCACTGAAGCTTTCTTT. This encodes CASSPLQGAVTEAFF.

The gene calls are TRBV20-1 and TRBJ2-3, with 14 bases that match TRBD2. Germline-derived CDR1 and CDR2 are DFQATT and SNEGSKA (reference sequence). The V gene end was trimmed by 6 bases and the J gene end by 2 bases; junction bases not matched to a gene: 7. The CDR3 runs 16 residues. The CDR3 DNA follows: TGCAGTGCCCGTTGGACTAGCGGGGGGAACACAGATACGCAGTATTTT. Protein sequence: CSARWTSGGNTDTQYF.

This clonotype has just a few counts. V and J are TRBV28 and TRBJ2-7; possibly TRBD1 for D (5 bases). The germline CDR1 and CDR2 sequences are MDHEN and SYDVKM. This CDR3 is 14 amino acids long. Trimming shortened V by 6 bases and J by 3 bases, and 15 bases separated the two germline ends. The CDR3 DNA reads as TGTGCCAGCAGCGTTCCAAGGGGCGACTACGAGCAGTACTTC. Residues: CASSVPRGDYEQYF.

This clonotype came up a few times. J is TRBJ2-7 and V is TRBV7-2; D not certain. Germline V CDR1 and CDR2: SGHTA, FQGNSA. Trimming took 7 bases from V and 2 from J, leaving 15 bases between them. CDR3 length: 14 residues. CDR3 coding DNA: TGTGCCAGCACCCCAGCAGGTCCGACCTACGAGCAGTACTTC. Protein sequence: CASTPAGPTYEQYF.

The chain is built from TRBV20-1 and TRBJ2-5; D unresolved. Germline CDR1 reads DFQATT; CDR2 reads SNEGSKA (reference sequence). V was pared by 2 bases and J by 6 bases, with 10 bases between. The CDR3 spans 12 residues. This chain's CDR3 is CSARRAGKTQYF. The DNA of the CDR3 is TGCAGTGCTAGAAGGGCAGGAAAGACCCAGTACTTC.